These 29 T cell receptor beta chains share one sample of origin, sequenced in a study of T cell changes during pregnancy in multiple sclerosis. Using immunoSEQ multiplex PCR, the repertoire was profiled, and TCRdb retains in-frame clones only, with some absent. The sample records approximately 84,000 clones, nearly 95% being singletons. Source: peripheral blood, taken in the second trimester of pregnancy. The receptor source for this set is a female donor in good health, enrolled as a control in a pregnancy study.

This rearrangement joins TRBV11-3 to TRBJ2-7, with D possibly TRBD1 on 5 matching bases. V was clipped by 11 bases and J by 0 bases, with 11 bases between them. Germline V gene sequence: CDR1 SGHNT, CDR2 YENEEA. The CDR3 has 12 residues. The CDR3 nucleotides are TGTGCCGGATACAGGAGCTCCTACGAGCAGTACTTC. It translates to CAGYRSSYEQYF.

The rearrangement uses TRBV7-2 and TRBJ2-3, with D tentatively TRBD2 (6 bases). The CDR3 loop spans 13 amino acids. Germline V lookup: CDR1 SGHTA, CDR2 FQGNSA. V was clipped by 5 bases and J by 7 bases, with 13 bases between them. The CDR3 DNA follows: TGTGCCAGCAGCATCGGGACTGACAATACGCAGTATTTT. Protein product: CASSIGTDNTQYF.

This chain links TRBV29-1 with TRBJ2-3, with 8 bases lining up with TRBD1. The CDR3 covers 15 residues. The trim removed 4 bases at V and 1 base at J, leaving 7 bases unmatched. Germline V gives CDR1 SQVTM, CDR2 ANQGSEA. The CDR3 sequence: CSVAPRGRRTDTQYF. CDR3 coding DNA: TGCAGCGTTGCCCCCAGGGGGCGACGCACAGATACGCAGTATTTT.

This chain uses TRBV6-5 with TRBJ1-5; D is uncertain. Germline-derived CDR1 and CDR2 are MNHEY and SVGAGI. The CDR3 extends over 14 amino acids. Trimming removed 5 bases from V and 4 bases from J, with 12 bases in between. CDR3 sequence reads: CASSNLDGNQPQHF. The DNA for the CDR3 is TGTGCCAGCAGTAACCTCGACGGGAATCAGCCCCAGCATTTT.

The chain couples TRBV5-6 to TRBJ2-2; D gene uncertain. The CDR3 has 15 amino acids. Germline V gene sequence: CDR1 SGHDT, CDR2 YYEEEE. V was clipped by 1 base and J by 1 base, with 8 bases between them. The CDR3 bases are TGTGCCAGCAGCTTGAGCAGGTGGAACACCGGGGAGCTGTTTTTT. Amino acids: CASSLSRWNTGELFF.

V usage is TRBV28 and J usage is TRBJ2-3; D remains ambiguous. This CDR3 is built from 15 residues. The V end lost 5 bases, the J end lost 2 bases, and 14 bases lay between the germline ends. Germline V gene lookup returns CDR1 MDHEN and CDR2 SYDVKM. The CDR3 region is CASSPSFAFTDTQYF. The CDR3 DNA follows: TGTGCCAGCAGTCCCTCGTTCGCGTTCACAGATACGCAGTATTTT.

This chain joins TRBV7-9 and TRBJ1-2; unclear D gene. CDR3 length equals 14 residues. In germline, CDR1 is SEHNR, CDR2 FQNEAQ (reference sequence). V lost 5 bases and J lost 0, with 10 bases in between. The CDR3 bases are TGTGCCAGCAGCGGCGGATGGTCTAACTATGGCTACACCTTC. This codes for CASSGGWSNYGYTF.

The chain recombines TRBV13 with TRBJ2-2; weak D call: TRBD1 (5 bases). The CDR3 contains 16 residues. The V end was cut by 5 bases, the J end by 4 bases, with 17 bases between. CDR1 PRHDT and CDR2 FYEKMQ come from the germline V gene (reference sequence). The CDR3 DNA follows: TGTGCCAGCAGCGCCAACTTTCTGGGGCCCACCGGGGAGCTGTTTTTT. It is translated as CASSANFLGPTGELFF.

The V and J genes are TRBV2 and TRBJ2-3, with D possibly being TRBD2 (6 bases). Trimming cost V 6 bases and J 5 bases, with 18 bases left between them. Germline V gene sequence: CDR1 SNHLY, CDR2 FYNNEI. The CDR3 consists of 15 residues. In DNA form, the CDR3 reads TGTGCCAGCAGGGAGAAGCGGACTATCGGAGATACGCAGTATTTT. It translates to CASREKRTIGDTQYF.

The chain links TRBV5-6 to TRBJ2-7, with 8 positions matching TRBD1. The J segment lost 3 bases and the V segment lost 4 bases, leaving 12 bases of the junction unmatched. The CDR3 has 16 amino acids. Germline V gene data show CDR1 as SGHDT and CDR2 as YYEEEE. The CDR3 loop is CASSHPGTGLIYEQYF. CDR3 in DNA: TGTGCCAGCAGCCATCCGGGGACAGGTTTGATCTACGAGCAGTACTTC.

The gene calls are TRBV19 and TRBJ2-5; a possible D gene is TRBD1 (6 bases). V lost 5 bases, J lost 4 bases, and 14 bases lay in between. Germline lookup yields CDR1 LNHDA and CDR2 SQIVND (reference sequence). This CDR3 has 14 residues. CDR3 sequence (DNA): TGTGCCAGTAGTCCGTGGGACATCCCAGAGACCCAGTACTTC. Translated: CASSPWDIPETQYF.

The V call is TRBV27, the J call TRBJ2-4, with 13 positions matching TRBD2. CDR1 is MNHEY, CDR2 SMNVEV, per germline (reference sequence). V lost 5 bases and J lost 8; bases outside the gene matches: 6. The CDR3 contains 15 residues. CDR3 region: CASSVLAGGMDIQYF. CDR3 nucleotide sequence: TGTGCCAGCAGTGTACTAGCGGGGGGGATGGACATTCAGTACTTC.

This clone was seen only once. The rearrangement joins TRBV5-6 to TRBJ2-6; 7 bases agree with TRBD1. Germline V lookup: CDR1 SGHDT, CDR2 YYEEEE. The CDR3 length is 17 residues. V gave up 3 bases and J gave up 5 bases; unmatched junction bases: 11. The CDR3 here is CASSWGEGARRANVLTF. The DNA of the CDR3 is TGTGCCAGCAGCTGGGGTGAGGGGGCGAGAAGGGCCAACGTCCTGACTTTC.

The chain combines TRBV2 with TRBJ2-1, with 7 bases lining up with TRBD1. CDR3 length: 12 residues. Trimming at V came to 7 bases and at J to 9 bases, leaving 6 bases not matched to a gene. Germline V gene sequence: CDR1 SNHLY, CDR2 FYNNEI. Written as DNA, the CDR3 is TGTGCCAGCAATCCGGACAGGAGTGAGCAGTTCTTC. Protein product: CASNPDRSEQFF.

The V and J genes are TRBV29-1 and TRBJ1-4; TRBD1 aligns across 10 bases. CDR3 length: 16 amino acids. Germline lookup yields CDR1 SQVTM and CDR2 ANQGSEA. The ends lost 8 bases at V and 7 bases at J; junction bases unmatched: 16. DNA of the CDR3: TGCAGCTTCACCGGGACAGGGGACCTTAGGGGTGAAAAACTGTTTTTT. Protein: CSFTGTGDLRGEKLFF.

The chain links TRBV28 to TRBJ2-1; 7 bases agree with TRBD1. After removal of 4 bases from V and 1 base from J, the junction contained 7 bases not matched to a gene. CDR3 size: 16 residues. The germline CDR1 and CDR2 sequences are MDHEN and SYDVKM. In nucleotides, the CDR3 is TGTGCCAGCAGTTACACCCCGGGACAGTCCTACAATGAGCAGTTCTTC. It specifies CASSYTPGQSYNEQFF.

The V gene is TRBV18, the J gene TRBJ2-3, with D possibly TRBD2 on 6 matching bases. This CDR3 contains 18 residues. The germline gives CDR1 KGHSH, CDR2 LQKENI. The V end lost 3 bases, the J end lost 0 bases, and 19 bases lay between the germline ends. The CDR3 sequence: CASSPTFSTRSSTDTQYF. As DNA, the CDR3 is TGTGCCAGCTCACCCACCTTCTCGACTAGGAGTAGCACAGATACGCAGTATTTT.

The rearrangement links TRBV7-2 to TRBJ2-7; 9 bases map to TRBD2. The V segment lost 5 bases and the J segment 2 bases; nucleotides outside the gene matches: 13. This CDR3 contains 17 residues. Looked up from germline, CDR1 is SGHTA and CDR2 is FQGNSA. The CDR3, as DNA: TGTGCCAGCAGCCTACAGGGACTAGCCGAGGCCCCCTACGAGCAGTACTTC. Protein: CASSLQGLAEAPYEQYF.

The chain joins TRBV6-6 to TRBJ1-2; TRBD1 agrees at 8 bases. Unmatched junction bases numbered 10, after V lost 3 bases and J lost 10 bases. The CDR3 has 14 amino acids. Germline CDR1 and CDR2: MNHNY and SVGAGI (reference sequence). CDR3 bases: TGTGCCAGCAGTTATTTCATTGGACAGGGCTACTACACCTTC. As protein: CASSYFIGQGYYTF.

V gene TRBV27 combines with J gene TRBJ2-6, with D perhaps TRBD2 (6 bases). Germline-derived CDR1 and CDR2 are MNHEY and SMNVEV (reference sequence). The V and J ends lost 4 bases and 2 bases respectively, with 6 bases between them. CDR3 size: 14 residues. CDR3 bases: TGTGCCAGCAGTTCGGGGGCTGGGGCCAACGTCCTGACTTTC. Translated, it gives CASSSGAGANVLTF.

The gene calls are TRBV4-1 and TRBJ2-7; TRBD2 aligns across 9 bases. Germline V gene data show CDR1 as MGHRA and CDR2 as YSYEKL. This CDR3 has 15 residues. V was clipped by 3 bases and J by 4 bases; unmatched bases: 7. The CDR3 DNA is TGCGCCAGCAGCCAGTCAGCGGGAGGAGTTTACGAGCAGTACTTC. It is translated as CASSQSAGGVYEQYF.

The chain uses TRBV28 and TRBJ2-5; D gene ambiguous. Germline V lookup: CDR1 MDHEN, CDR2 SYDVKM. Trimming took 3 bases from V and 2 from J, leaving 7 bases between them. The CDR3 extends over 13 amino acids. CDR3 residues: CASSFEDQETQYF. For the CDR3, the DNA is TGTGCCAGCAGTTTCGAGGATCAAGAGACCCAGTACTTC.

V gene TRBV29-1 combines with J gene TRBJ2-7; D gene ambiguous. Germline V gene lookup returns CDR1 SQVTM and CDR2 ANQGSEA. The CDR3 is 13 residues long. Between the trimmed V and J ends, which lost 3 bases and 0 bases, there was a span of 9 bases. CDR3: CSVEEQNSYEQYF. The CDR3 bases are TGCAGCGTTGAGGAACAGAACTCCTACGAGCAGTACTTC.

The CDR3 sequence: CASSFTGVNQPQHF. In DNA form, the CDR3 reads TGTGCCAGCAGTTTCACAGGCGTCAATCAGCCCCAGCATTTT. This chain connects TRBV7-2 to TRBJ1-5, with D tentatively TRBD1 (5 bases). V dropped 6 bases and J dropped 3 bases, with 12 bases sitting between them. The length of the CDR3 is 14 residues. Germline-derived CDR1 and CDR2 are SGHTA and FQGNSA.

The V call is TRBV9, the J call TRBJ1-5; 7 bases match TRBD1. The V and J ends lost 0 bases and 0 bases, in that order; junction bases with no gene match: 3. CDR3 length: 16 amino acids. From germline, CDR1 is SGDLS and CDR2 YYNGEE. The CDR3, as DNA: TGTGCCAGCAGCGTAGGGGACAGCTATAGCAATCAGCCCCAGCATTTT. Its translation: CASSVGDSYSNQPQHF. The whole variable domain, remainder taken from reference TRBV9 and TRBJ1-5, is DSGVTQTPKHLITATGQRVTLRCSPRSGDLSVYWYQQSLDQGLQFLIQYYNGEERAKGNILERFSAQQFPDLHSELNLSSLELGDSALYFCASSVGDSYSNQPQHFGDGTRLSIL.

This sequence joins TRBV5-1 and TRBJ1-1; D possibly corresponds to TRBD1 (5 bases). The CDR3 has 14 residues. Trimming took off 7 bases at V and 4 bases at J, with 17 bases between the two ends. Per the germline V gene, CDR1 is SGHRS and CDR2 is YFSETQ. The CDR3 nucleotides read TGCGCCAGCGGGAAACAGGCCCCCTTCACTGAAGCTTTCTTT. Translated, it gives CASGKQAPFTEAFF.

The chain employs TRBV7-2 and TRBJ1-4, with 8 bases that match TRBD1. Trimming took 1 base from V and 5 from J; bases not matched to a gene: 3. This CDR3 has 15 amino acids. Germline values: CDR1 SGHTA, CDR2 FQGNSA. The CDR3 protein is CASSLVGQANEKLFF. In nucleotides, the CDR3 is TGTGCCAGCAGCTTAGTGGGACAGGCAAATGAAAAACTGTTTTTT.

This chain links TRBV14 with TRBJ2-3; 10 bases agree with TRBD2. The CDR3 is made up of 16 amino acids. The trim removed 4 bases at V and 2 bases at J, leaving 6 bases unmatched. CDR1 is SGHDN and CDR2 is FVKESK in the germline V gene. The DNA for the CDR3 is TGTGCCAGCAGCCGACAAGCGGGAGGGTTCACAGATACGCAGTATTTT. As protein: CASSRQAGGFTDTQYF. Based on the CDR3 plus reference TRBV14 and TRBJ2-3, the full variable domain is EAGVTQFPSHSVIEKGQTVTLRCDPISGHDNLYWYRRVMGKEIKFLLHFVKESKQDESGMPNNRFLAERTGGTYSTLKVQPAELEDSGVYFCASSRQAGGFTDTQYFGPGTRLTVL.

J is TRBJ2-3 and V is TRBV28; a weak D match, TRBD2 (6 bases). The CDR3 totals 15 residues. Per germline, CDR1 MDHEN and CDR2 SYDVKM. The V gene lost 2 bases and the J gene lost 6 bases, with 15 bases spanning the gap. The CDR3 DNA sequence: TGTGCCAGCAGTTTAATTCGGAGAGGAGGGGATACGCAGTATTTT. Amino acid sequence: CASSLIRRGGDTQYF.